The sequence of this TCR beta chain was determined in a study of OX40 agonist ivuxolimab in advanced cancers. In the case of this clone: Its target is unknown.

TCRdb keeps only in-frame clones here, not all; method: immunoSEQ multiplex PCR. The repertoire consists of 85,000 to 100,000 clones, with approximately 93% occurring once and the leading ten covering approximately 0.2%. Study-level findings and limits: At 0.1 to 3.0 mg/kg, clonal expansion of CD4+ and CD8+ blood T cells had occurred by week 6. Normalized expansion of T-cell clones was also low for some nonresponders. The study did not work out the antigen specificity of the expanded peripheral T cells. More expanded clones were found, on average, in CD8+ than in CD4+ T cells.

The germline gives CDR1 SQVTM, CDR2 ANQGSEA. This CDR3 contains 13 residues. The clonotype was recovered from an adult with an advanced solid tumor such as melanoma, head and neck, liver or kidney cancer. This material consisted of CD4+ or CD8+ T cells sorted from blood, taken in a trial of the OX40 agonist ivuxolimab. The chain has TRBV29-1 and TRBJ2-3; no reliable D call. The CDR3 spells CSQARLSTDTQYF. CDR3 coding DNA: TGCAGTCAGGCGCGACTGAGCACAGATACGCAGTATTTT.